Reported below is one TCR beta chain. The antigen is not known. A read error is likely, as this CDR3 ends without the conserved phenylalanine or tryptophan. The data were taken from a study of OX40 agonist ivuxolimab in advanced cancers. Study results and limitations: Among the lowest peripheral clonal expansion occurred in 0.1-3.0 mg/kg partial responders.

Autoimmune disease history or systemic immunosuppression led to patient exclusion. The data were produced by immunoSEQ multiplex PCR, yet TCRdb's version contains in-frame clones alone and is incomplete. Of fewer than 65,000 clones detected, 70% to 85% appear once; the ten largest clones hold less than 4.5%. The CDR3 sequence is 14 residues long. Germline CDR1 reads MNHEY; CDR2 reads SMNVEV (reference sequence). Trimming cost V 4 bases and J 3 bases, with 13 bases left between them. This chain joins TRBV27 and TRBJ2-7; D may correspond to TRBD1 or TRBD2 (5 bases each). The source of this sequence is an adult with an advanced solid tumor such as melanoma, head and neck, liver or kidney cancer. Sequenced here: CD4+ or CD8+ T cells sorted from blood, sampled in a trial of the OX40 agonist ivuxolimab. This chain's CDR3 is CASSSSGTSYEQYS. DNA of the CDR3: TGTGCCAGCAGTTCCTCCGGGACCAGCTACGAGCAGTACTCC.